These 10 T cell receptor beta chains came from one sample sequenced in a study of T cells in women clearing cervical HPV infection. TCRdb's copy holds only in-frame clones and misses some; the assay was immunoSEQ multiplex PCR. The clone table shows about 14,000 clones, with the ten largest holding roughly 8.2%. Sequences were obtained from blood buffy coat. Source of these receptors: a woman aged 18 to 75 with a cervical HPV16 infection that either progressed to CIN3+ or cleared (not recorded which).

Regarding this clone: Read coverage stops 3 residues before the CDR3 terminus; the germline J gene supplies the remainder. The chain couples TRBV6-2 or TRBV6-3 to TRBJ1-2, with D hard to call. Trimming removed 4 bases from V and 6 bases from J, with 21 bases in between. This CDR3 has 16 amino acids. The germline gives CDR1 MNHEY, CDR2 SVGEGT. The CDR3 is CASSLVSMNVENGYTF. The CDR3 bases that were read are TGTGCCAGCAGTTTGGTCTCAATGAATGTAGAGAATGGC.

Note on this clone: The observed sequence ends 3 residues before the CDR3 terminus, with the missing tail filled in from the germline J gene. This chain joins TRBV6-1 and TRBJ2-7, with 8 bases matching TRBD1. The CDR3 is 14 amino acids. Germline V gene lookup returns CDR1 MNHNS and CDR2 SASEGT. V lost 4 bases to trimming and J lost 0 bases; unmatched junction nucleotides: 2. CDR3 DNA (partial): TGTGCCAGCAGTGTAGACAGGGGCTCCTACGAG. It is translated as CASSVDRGSYE. In full, the CDR3 is CASSVDRGSYEQYF.

With regard to this clone: The read halts 3 residues ahead of the CDR3 end, with the missing end drawn from the germline J gene. The rearrangement joins TRBV7-3 to TRBJ2-6, with a tentative D call TRBD2 (6 bases). V was cut by 5 bases and J by 0 bases, with 14 bases left in between. Germline CDR1 is SGHTA and CDR2 is FQGTGA. CDR3 size: 17 residues. The CDR3 sequence: CASSLPGLTSGANVLTF. The DNA read from the CDR3 is TGTGCCAGCAGCCTTCCGGGACTGACCTCTGGGGCCAACGTC. The complete variable domain, with remaining parts taken from reference TRBV7-3 and TRBJ2-6, reads GAGVSQTPSNKVTEKGKYVELRCDPISGHTALYWYRQSLGQGPEFLIYFQGTGAADDSGLPNDRFFAVRPEGSVSTLKIQRTERGDSAVYLCASSLPGLTSGANVLTFGAGSRLTVL.

Concerning this clone: The read falls 3 residues short of the CDR3 end, and the missing part is taken from the germline J gene. The chain has TRBV7-2 and TRBJ2-7, with D hard to call. Germline V gene data show CDR1 as SGHTA and CDR2 as FQGNSA. This CDR3 comprises 15 residues. V lost 1 base, J lost 3 bases, and 13 bases lay in between. The CDR3 spells CASSLVPVKGYEQYF. The part of the CDR3 DNA that was read is TGTGCCAGCAGCTTAGTGCCAGTGAAAGGCTACGAG.

With regard to this clone: Read data end 3 residues before the CDR3 end; the end is taken from the germline J gene. The V call is TRBV7-7, the J call TRBJ2-5; 8 bases are a match to TRBD1. Germline V gene data show CDR1 as SSHAT and CDR2 as FNYEAQ (reference sequence). J gave up 0 bases and V 7 bases, and 7 bases lay outside the gene matches. The CDR3 extends over 15 amino acids. The CDR3 here is CASTKTGAYQETQYF. The CDR3 DNA, read in part, is TGTGCCAGCACCAAGACAGGGGCGTACCAAGAGACC.

As for this clone: The sequenced fragment ends 3 residues before the CDR3 boundary, so the rest is inferred from the germline J gene. The rearrangement joins TRBV20-1 to TRBJ2-7; TRBD2 aligns across 7 bases. Looked up from germline, CDR1 is DFQATT and CDR2 is SNEGSKA (reference sequence). CDR3 length: 14 residues. J lost 2 bases, V lost 6 bases, and 10 bases had no gene match. This chain's CDR3 is CSAPNPSGTYEQYF. The CDR3 bases that were read are TGCAGTGCCCCAAACCCTAGCGGAACCTACGAG.

Notes on this clone: Read sequence stops 3 residues before the CDR3 end, and the germline J gene provides the missing end. The chain carries TRBV2 and TRBJ2-3; 9 bases align to TRBD2. The germline gives CDR1 SNHLY, CDR2 FYNNEI. V dropped 4 bases and J dropped 1; count of bases not matched to a gene: 6. There are 16 residues in the CDR3. The sequenced CDR3 bases are TGTGCCAGCAGTGCTCTCGAGCGGGGGGGCACAGATACG. Its translation: CASSALERGGTDT. The full CDR3 sequence reads CASSALERGGTDTQYF.

On this clone itself: With the read ending 3 residues before the CDR3 end, the germline J gene is used to fill in that end. V and J are TRBV7-2 and TRBJ1-2, with TRBD1 as a possible D gene (6 bases). This CDR3 has 13 residues. Germline V CDR1 and CDR2: SGHTA, FQGNSA. The sequenced CDR3 bases are TGTGCCAGCAGATTGACAGGTGGCCATGAC. This translates into CASRLTGGHD. The whole CDR3 protein is CASRLTGGHDYTF.

As for this clone: The CDR3 end is not reached by the read, which stops 3 residues before it; the germline J gene fills it in. Within the sample, other DNA sequences also encode this same CDR3. The V call is TRBV20-1, the J call TRBJ1-2; D possibly corresponds to TRBD1 (5 bases). From germline, CDR1 is DFQATT and CDR2 SNEGSKA (reference sequence). The CDR3 is made up of 14 amino acids. The sequenced CDR3 bases are TGCAGTGCTAGAGATTTCGGGGGAGTGGGGGGC. Protein product: CSARDFGGVGG. The complete CDR3 protein is CSARDFGGVGGYTF.

Regarding this clone: The read is 3 residues too short to cover the CDR3 end, so that end is filled in from the germline J gene. The chain couples TRBV19 to TRBJ1-2; D remains ambiguous. Germline V CDR1 and CDR2: LNHDA, SQIVND (reference sequence). The CDR3 has 14 residues. The part of the CDR3 DNA that was read is TGTGCCAGTAGTATTAAGGAGGGTCCCTACGAC. Amino acids: CASSIKEGPYD. The whole CDR3 is CASSIKEGPYDYTF.